This T cell receptor beta chain was sequenced for a study of cytomegalovirus exposure and HLA in healthy donors. The primer mix had 60 Vbeta and 13 Jbeta primers. Sequencing was performed with immunoSEQ multiplex PCR; in TCRdb, only in-frame clones are kept and a portion is missing. The repertoire holds around 170,000 clones, with around 86% as singletons. The source material was PBMCs. The origin of this receptor is a woman between 18 and 29 years old in good health and CMV-seronegative.

In DNA, the CDR3 is TGTGCCAGCAGCTGGGAGTCTTCACCCCTCCACTTT. Translated, it gives CASSWESSPLHF. This sequence joins TRBV7-9 and TRBJ1-6; D gene uncertain. The germline V gene encodes CDR1 SEHNR and CDR2 FQNEAQ (reference sequence). This CDR3 comprises 12 residues. With 4 bases removed from V and 9 bases from J, the gap between germline ends came to 7 bases.